The clone carrying this T cell receptor (beta chain) was detected once. The antigen is not known. Sequenced samples came from active juvenile idiopathic arthritis patients. The source of the sample is a study of circulating and synovial CD4+ cells in juvenile arthritis. Study results and limitations: CPL versus bulk CD4 samples: T cell genome counts differed by at least an order of magnitude.

The method was immunoSEQ multiplex PCR; TCRdb's version includes in-frame clones alone and lacks a portion of them. The sample holds about 33,000 clones; roughly 96% are singletons and the top ten take approximately 0.68%. The V and J ends lost 6 bases and 6 bases, in that order; junction bases with no gene match: 13. The CDR3 consists of 16 residues. Germline CDR1 is SNHLY and CDR2 is FYNNEI. This clonotype was obtained from a human donor with juvenile idiopathic arthritis. V usage is TRBV2 and J usage is TRBJ1-2; 10 bases line up with TRBD1. Input material: CD4+ T cells from blood. The CDR3 DNA sequence: TGTGCCAGCAGGCCTAGGGGGGACAGGGGACTCCATGGCTACACCTTC. As protein: CASRPRGDRGLHGYTF.